The 17 T cell receptor beta chains below come from one sample, sequenced in a study of T cell repertoires in cytomegalovirus infection. TCRdb processed the reads anew with MiXCR; each CDR3 protein has one entry. The sample contains roughly 280,000 distinct CDR3 sequences, around 15% of which appear only once. Sequences were obtained from PBMCs. Every receptor here comes from a human donor in good health (CMV status not recorded). Some clones in this sample may be carry-over from other donors' samples.

In its sample, this clonotype was seen many times. This rearrangement joins TRBV28 to TRBJ2-1; weak D call: TRBD2 (5 bases). Trimming took off 6 bases at V and 0 bases at J, with 12 bases between the two ends. CDR3 length equals 15 residues. CDR1 is MDHEN and CDR2 is SYDVKM in the germline V gene. The CDR3 reads CASSLGGSSYNEQFF. The CDR3 DNA is TGTGCCAGCAGCTTAGGTGGGAGCTCCTACAATGAGCAGTTCTTC.

This clonotype was seen many times. In DNA, the CDR3 is TGTGCCAGCAGTTCCCCGGTGGGCGCGGCAGGTTATGGCTACACCTTC. Protein product: CASSSPVGAAGYGYTF. V is TRBV28 and J is TRBJ1-2, with D unclear. V was pared by 4 bases and J by 5 bases, with 20 bases between. The germline CDR1 and CDR2 sequences are MDHEN and SYDVKM. CDR3 length equals 16 residues.

This clonotype occurred many times. For the CDR3, the DNA is TGTGCCAGCAGAGACCCCGCGGACCTGGGCCCAGTTGTAGATGAGCAGTACTTC. Amino acid sequence: CASRDPADLGPVVDEQYF. This sequence joins TRBV2 and TRBJ2-7; unclear D gene. In germline, CDR1 is SNHLY, CDR2 FYNNEI. V lost 6 bases, J lost 7 bases, and 31 bases lay in between. The CDR3 covers 18 residues.

V and J are TRBV28 and TRBJ2-1, with 9 bases fitting TRBD2. The CDR3 totals 16 residues. Germline lookup yields CDR1 MDHEN and CDR2 SYDVKM. V shed 6 bases, J shed 9 bases, and the junction held 15 bases outside the gene matches. Here the CDR3 reads CASRPGLAPGLVEQFF. CDR3 DNA: TGTGCCAGCAGACCGGGACTAGCTCCCGGATTAGTTGAGCAGTTCTTC.

This clonotype was picked up a small number of times. J is TRBJ2-3 and V is TRBV9, with D maybe TRBD1 (5 bases). Between the trimmed V and J ends, which lost 2 bases and 6 bases, there was a span of 22 bases. Germline CDR1 SGDLS, CDR2 YYNGEE. The CDR3 totals 17 residues. CDR3 region: CASSVFDRGTLPDTQYF. Written as DNA, the CDR3 is TGTGCCAGCAGCGTCTTCGATAGGGGTACCCTGCCGGATACGCAGTATTTT.

Ten or more counts support this clonotype. V and J are TRBV7-8 and TRBJ2-3; tentatively, D is TRBD1 or TRBD2 (5 bases each). Trimming pared 5 bases from V and 6 bases from J, leaving 9 bases between. CDR1 is SGHVS and CDR2 is FQNEAQ in the germline V gene. This CDR3 has 12 residues. The CDR3: CASSQGDDTQYF. The CDR3 DNA follows: TGTGCCAGCAGCCAAGGGGACGATACGCAGTATTTT.

There are many counts of this clonotype. The chain joins TRBV27 to TRBJ1-3; the D is unclear. This CDR3 region has 18 residues. Trimming shortened V by 6 bases and J by 5 bases, and 26 bases separated the two germline ends. Germline V CDR1 and CDR2: MNHEY, SMNVEV (reference sequence). Written as DNA, the CDR3 is TGTGCCAGCAGCCTTATCGACCCCCGGGCCGCTCAGAGAAACACCATATATTTT. Residues: CASSLIDPRAAQRNTIYF.

This clonotype was detected ten times or more. The CDR3 DNA sequence: TGTGCCAGCAGCCCTCAGGGACAGACTTATGAAAAACTGTTTTTT. Amino acids: CASSPQGQTYEKLFF. V is TRBV7-2 and J is TRBJ1-4, with 7 bases fitting TRBD1. Trimming removed 5 bases from V and 6 bases from J; junction bases left unmatched: 9. This CDR3 has 15 residues. CDR1 is SGHTA and CDR2 is FQGNSA in the germline V gene.

This clonotype was seen repeatedly, ten times or more. J is TRBJ1-1 and V is TRBV7-8, with D unresolved. This CDR3 has 14 amino acids. V was pared by 0 bases and J by 1 base, with 6 bases between. CDR1 is SGHVS and CDR2 is FQNEAQ in the germline V gene. CDR3: CASSLANPNTEAFF. The CDR3, as DNA: TGTGCCAGCAGCTTAGCGAACCCGAACACTGAAGCTTTCTTT.

This clonotype was seen a few times. The genes are TRBV29-1 and TRBJ1-1, with TRBD1 matching over 8 bases. Germline assignment: CDR1 SQVTM and CDR2 ANQGSEA. The CDR3 consists of 14 residues. V dropped 4 bases and J dropped 4; count of bases not matched to a gene: 8. The CDR3 DNA is TGCAGCGTTGGTCTCGGACAGGGAGGCACTGAAGCTTTCTTT. Residues: CSVGLGQGGTEAFF.

J is TRBJ2-5 and V is TRBV29-1; tentative D call: TRBD1 (6 bases). V was clipped by 4 bases and J by 1 base, with 10 bases between them. Germline V lookup: CDR1 SQVTM, CDR2 ANQGSEA. The CDR3 runs to 13 residues. The CDR3: CSVGRDIQETQYF. The CDR3 region has the DNA TGCAGCGTTGGACGGGACATCCAAGAGACCCAGTACTTC.

The V call is TRBV5-6, the J call TRBJ1-1; 7 bases map to TRBD1. Trimming at V came to 3 bases and at J to 7 bases, leaving 9 bases not matched to a gene. Per the germline V gene, CDR1 is SGHDT and CDR2 is YYEEEE. The CDR3 length is 14 residues. CDR3 DNA sequence: TGTGCCAGCAGCTGGAGACAGGGCCACCTTGAAGCTTTCTTT. It specifies CASSWRQGHLEAFF.

This clonotype has a handful of counts. The chain employs TRBV28 and TRBJ1-2; TRBD1 agrees at 8 bases. The CDR3 is 14 amino acids. With 1 base clipped from V and 6 bases from J, the junction kept 4 bases outside the gene matches. Per germline, CDR1 MDHEN and CDR2 SYDVKM. The CDR3 DNA sequence: TGTGCCAGCAGTTTATCGGACAGGGTTGATGGCTACACCTTC. The encoded protein is CASSLSDRVDGYTF.

This sequence joins TRBV5-1 and TRBJ2-4, with TRBD2 identical over 10 bases. CDR1 is SGHRS, CDR2 YFSETQ, per germline. The CDR3 consists of 19 residues. Germline trimming cut 4 bases from V and 1 base from J; bases unmatched to any gene: 14. DNA of the CDR3: TGCGCCAGCAGCAGAGCGAGCGGGAGGGGGAGTTTTGCCAAAAACATTCAGTACTTC. Translation gives CASSRASGRGSFAKNIQYF.

The chain employs TRBV20-1 and TRBJ1-2; no clear D gene. The V end lost 0 bases, the J end lost 1 base, and 6 bases lay between the germline ends. Germline lookup yields CDR1 DFQATT and CDR2 SNEGSKA (reference sequence). CDR3 length: 13 amino acids. The CDR3 is CSARDVLNYGYTF. CDR3 coding DNA: TGCAGTGCTAGAGATGTACTTAACTATGGCTACACCTTC.

This clonotype was observed at least ten times. The genes are TRBV7-2 and TRBJ2-7, with 9 bases fitting TRBD1. Germline V lookup: CDR1 SGHTA, CDR2 FQGNSA. The CDR3 totals 15 residues. Germline trimming cut 4 bases from V and 1 base from J; bases unmatched to any gene: 5. The CDR3 is CASSYAGTGSYEQYV. DNA of the CDR3: TGTGCCAGCAGCTACGCCGGGACAGGGTCCTACGAGCAGTACGTC.

The V and J genes are TRBV7-2 and TRBJ2-5; TRBD2 matches at 9 bases. V was pared by 1 base and J by 4 bases, with 4 bases of the junction left unmatched. The V gene's germline CDR1 is SGHTA and CDR2 FQGNSA. The CDR3 contains 15 residues. The CDR3 nucleotides are TGTGCCAGCAGCTTAGACGGCGGGGGGGCAGAGACCCAGTACTTC. Amino acid sequence: CASSLDGGGAETQYF.